The present TCR beta chain was sequenced within a study of shared clonotypes between healthy human individuals. The table came from immunoSEQ multiplex PCR; TCRdb's copy has only in-frame clones and leaves some out. The table lists roughly 330,000 clones, about 74% of them singletons, with 10% in the top ten. The receptor's source is a man aged 30-40 years in good health. Sequences were obtained from memory CD4+ T cells sorted from blood. Subset described: CD45RA-negative fraction.

The CDR3 DNA reads TGTGCCACCTTAGCGGGATCTTCCTACAATGAGCAGTTCTTC. Translated: CATLAGSSYNEQFF. This chain links TRBV15 with TRBJ2-1; 8 nucleotides line up with TRBD2. Germline-derived CDR1 and CDR2 are LNHNV and YYDKDF (reference sequence). CDR3 size: 14 residues. Trimming took 8 bases from V and 1 from J; bases not matched to a gene: 4.